What follows are 18 T cell receptor beta chains derived from one specimen sequenced in a study of a mutant IDH1 vaccine in newly diagnosed glioma. Generated by immunoSEQ multiplex PCR, the TCRdb table keeps only in-frame clones and is missing some. The repertoire consists of 25,000 to 35,000 clones, with 65% to 85% occurring once and the leading ten covering 8.2%. Their antigens remain unidentified. As for time point: week 23, last vaccination. The study gave 300 ug of mutant IDH1 20-mer peptide per vaccine dose, with topical imiquimod. Specimen: PBMCs, collected from a glioma patient whose treatment included an IDH1 peptide vaccine. These receptors were taken from a young woman with glioma.

The chain couples TRBV30 to TRBJ2-3; the match to TRBD2 covers 15 bases. This CDR3 is built from 18 residues. V shed 3 bases and J 2 bases; nucleotides not matched to a gene: 9. Looked up from germline, CDR1 is GTSNPN and CDR2 is SVGIG (reference sequence). The CDR3 nucleotides read TGTGCCTGGAGCGGAAAGGGACTAGCGGGGGGTTACACAGATACGCAGTATTTT. This codes for CAWSGKGLAGGYTDTQYF.

This clone was observed once. The chain joins TRBV7-9 to TRBJ2-7; D is uncertain. Trimming cost V 2 bases and J 9 bases, with 14 bases left between them. Germline lookup yields CDR1 SEHNR and CDR2 FQNEAQ (reference sequence). The CDR3 length is 13 residues. The CDR3 spells CASSLPSTNGQYF. CDR3 nucleotide sequence: TGTGCCAGCAGCTTACCCAGTACCAATGGGCAGTACTTC.

The V call is TRBV6-1, the J call TRBJ2-2; D perhaps matches TRBD1 (6 bases). Trimming took 7 bases from V and 1 from J, leaving 13 bases between them. The CDR3 has 15 amino acids. Germline CDR1 is MNHNS and CDR2 is SASEGT. Written as DNA, the CDR3 is TGTGCCAGCACCTCAGGGGTCGGGAACACCGGGGAGCTGTTTTTT. Translation gives CASTSGVGNTGELFF.

The chain is built from TRBV4-3 and TRBJ2-1; the match to TRBD2 covers 10 bases. The V segment lost 0 bases and the J segment 7 bases; nucleotides outside the gene matches: 12. There are 18 residues in the CDR3. CDR1 and CDR2 (germline): LGHNA, YSLEER. The CDR3 here is CASSQDIPGTSGINEQFF. CDR3 sequence (DNA): TGCGCCAGCAGCCAAGATATCCCCGGTACTAGCGGGATAAATGAGCAGTTCTTC.

A few counts support this clone. The genes are TRBV7-6 and TRBJ2-3; no reliable D call. The CDR3 covers 15 residues. Trimming cost V 1 base and J 6 bases, with 14 bases left between them. CDR1 SGHVS and CDR2 FNYEAQ come from the germline V gene. CDR3 nucleotides: TGTGCCAGCAGCTTAGAAGGGTCCCGCCTGGATACGCAGTATTTT. Amino acids: CASSLEGSRLDTQYF.

The V call is TRBV7-2, the J call TRBJ1-5, with no clear D. The CDR3 has 12 amino acids. CDR1 is SGHTA, CDR2 FQGNSA, per germline. Trimming shortened V by 4 bases and J by 4 bases, and 5 bases separated the two germline ends. CDR3 protein: CASSSLNQPQHF. The CDR3 DNA sequence: TGTGCCAGCAGCTCTCTGAATCAGCCCCAGCATTTT.

The rearrangement links TRBV5-1 to TRBJ2-1, with D maybe TRBD2 (6 bases). The CDR3 sequence is 16 residues long. Germline CDR1 SGHRS, CDR2 YFSETQ. Between the trimmed V and J ends, which lost 4 bases and 6 bases, there was a span of 20 bases. The CDR3 DNA reads as TGCGCCAGCAGCAATCAATATGGGGGGTCGGGCAATGAGCAGTTCTTC. It translates to CASSNQYGGSGNEQFF. Supplemented by reference TRBV5-1 and TRBJ2-1, the full variable domain reads KAGVTQTPRYLIKTRGQQVTLSCSPISGHRSVSWYQQTPGQGLQFLFEYFSETQRNKGNFPGRFSGRQFSNSRSEMNVSTLELGDSALYLCASSNQYGGSGNEQFFGPGTRLTVL.

This clone was seen only once. The chain is built from TRBV29-1 and TRBJ2-7; D not resolved. The germline V gene has CDR1 SQVTM and CDR2 ANQGSEA. V lost 4 bases, J lost 9 bases, and 13 bases lay in between. This CDR3 is 11 amino acids long. CDR3 bases: TGCAGCGTTGTGGACCGCCGAGGGCAGTACTTC. Its protein is CSVVDRRGQYF.

As to this clone: The germline gene is not matched at one end of the junction; a read error may be the cause. V and J are TRBV6-1 and TRBJ2-3; D possibly matches TRBD1 or TRBD2 (6 bases each). This CDR3 contains 14 residues. Looked up from germline, CDR1 is MNHNS and CDR2 is SASEGT. As DNA, the CDR3 is TGTGCCAGCAGTGAATTTAGCGGACAGAGTATCTTACGTTTT. Translated, it gives CASSEFSGQSILRF.

About this clone itself: An end of the junction does not agree with germline; a read error may underlie this. V gene TRBV7-7 combines with J gene TRBJ2-2, with a weak D call TRBD1 (6 bases). Germline CDR1 is SSHAT and CDR2 is FNYEAQ (reference sequence). The CDR3 totals 14 residues. CDR3 loop: CASSLQTGSGELFF. The CDR3 nucleotides read TGTGCTAGCAGCTTACAAACAGGGTCCGGGGAGCTGTTTTTT.

The rearrangement uses TRBV5-1 and TRBJ2-3; D remains ambiguous. Trimming stripped 7 bases from V and 1 base from J, with 16 bases between. The germline V gene encodes CDR1 SGHRS and CDR2 YFSETQ. The CDR3 runs 15 residues. CDR3 residues: CASSRRRLGTDTQYF. In DNA, the CDR3 is TGCGCCAGCTCGCGGAGAAGGTTGGGCACAGATACGCAGTATTTT.

The V and J genes are TRBV28 and TRBJ2-7; no reliable D call. The CDR3 covers 13 residues. Germline V gene sequence: CDR1 MDHEN, CDR2 SYDVKM. V dropped 6 bases and J dropped 3 bases, with 12 bases sitting between them. CDR3 protein: CASSPKRDYEQYF. The CDR3 nucleotides are TGTGCCAGCAGCCCGAAAAGAGACTACGAGCAGTACTTC.

This clone was seen a handful of times. The rearrangement uses TRBV6-5 and TRBJ1-1; D call uncertain. The CDR3 is 12 residues long. V was cut by 5 bases and J by 4 bases, with 8 bases left in between. In germline, CDR1 is MNHEY, CDR2 SVGAGI. DNA for the CDR3: TGTGCCAGCAGTCTTATAGGCACTGAAGCTTTCTTT. It codes for CASSLIGTEAFF.

The rearrangement links TRBV13 to TRBJ1-1; no firm D call. Trimming removed 0 bases from V and 1 base from J, with 15 bases in between. Looked up from germline, CDR1 is PRHDT and CDR2 is FYEKMQ (reference sequence). The CDR3 has 17 amino acids. The CDR3 protein is CASSLGPKTIRNTEAFF. In DNA, the CDR3 is TGTGCCAGCAGCTTAGGCCCCAAGACCATCAGGAACACTGAAGCTTTCTTT.

This rearrangement joins TRBV6-5 to TRBJ2-5; tentatively, D is TRBD1 (5 bases). Germline CDR1 and CDR2: MNHEY and SVGAGI. V was cut by 4 bases and J by 7 bases, with 13 bases left in between. CDR3 length: 13 amino acids. The CDR3 reads CASSSRTFGTQYF. CDR3 sequence (DNA): TGTGCCAGCAGTTCTAGGACATTCGGGACCCAGTACTTC.

CDR3 in amino acids: CASMRTAVTDTQYF. The CDR3 coding sequence is TGTGCCAGCATGAGGACAGCAGTCACAGATACGCAGTATTTT. The chain employs TRBV7-9 and TRBJ2-3; maybe TRBD1 (6 bases). Germline CDR1 is SEHNR and CDR2 is FQNEAQ (reference sequence). Between the trimmed V and J ends, which lost 7 bases and 2 bases, there was a span of 13 bases. This CDR3 has 14 amino acids. Full variable domain (outside the CDR3, taken from reference TRBV7-9 and TRBJ2-3): DTGVSQNPRHKITKRGQNVTFRCDPISEHNRLYWYRQTLGQGPEFLTYFQNEAQLEKSRLLSDRFSAERPKGSFSTLEIQRTEQGDSAMYLCASMRTAVTDTQYFGPGTRLTVL.

The rearrangement joins TRBV19 to TRBJ2-1, with D tentatively TRBD1 or TRBD2 (6 bases each). Germline CDR1 is LNHDA and CDR2 is SQIVND (reference sequence). The CDR3 consists of 15 residues. Trimming removed 6 bases at V and 2 bases at J, with 14 bases between. CDR3 amino acids: CASSPPGAPYNEQFF. CDR3 DNA: TGTGCCAGTAGCCCCCCGGGGGCCCCCTACAATGAGCAGTTCTTC.

The J gene is TRBJ2-6, the V gene TRBV27; D call uncertain. There are 13 residues in the CDR3. The V gene's germline CDR1 is MNHEY and CDR2 SMNVEV (reference sequence). Trimming left V 8 bases short and J 0 bases short, with 5 bases between. The CDR3 DNA is TGTGCCAGCCGGATCTCTGGGGCCAACGTCCTGACTTTC. Translated: CASRISGANVLTF.